The source of this T cell receptor (beta chain) is a study of T cell changes during pregnancy in multiple sclerosis. This clone was counted a single time. TCRdb's table, derived via immunoSEQ multiplex PCR, lists solely in-frame clones and lacks some. The sample includes 75,000 to 100,000 clones, roughly nine tenths seen only once; the top ten take approximately 2.2%. The CDR3 has 19 amino acids. Trimming removed 0 bases from V and 4 bases from J; junction bases left unmatched: 16. The germline V gene encodes CDR1 SGDLS and CDR2 YYNGEE. The TCR comes from a female donor in good health, enrolled as a control in a pregnancy study. The sequencing used peripheral blood, collected after pregnancy. The chain recombines TRBV9 with TRBJ1-3; 7 bases line up with TRBD1. CDR3 in amino acids: CASSVAEPGQYSGGNTIYF. CDR3 in DNA: TGTGCCAGCAGCGTAGCAGAGCCGGGACAGTACTCCGGGGGAAACACCATATATTTT.